This is a list of T cell receptor beta chains from one sample in a study of T cells in Graves' hyperthyroidism and ophthalmopathy. In TCRdb, the multiplex PCR reads were re-called with MiXCR into one record per CDR3 protein. The sample lists a few hundred thousand distinct CDR3 sequences; about 45% were seen once. The sample comprised peripheral blood or thyroid tissue (not recorded which). The receptors here all came from a woman aged 18 to 35 with Graves' hyperthyroidism. Both conserved end residues are part of each CDR3. D genes are given only for firm matches. Size is stated for part of the rows, as once, few or many counts, or as a class when the clone is expanded.

D gene	V gene	clone size	J gene	CDR3 DNA	CDR3 protein
TRBD1	TRBV12-5	few	TRBJ1-5	TGTGCTAGTCAGTGGACAGGGGGCCCTCAGCCCCAGCATTTT	CASQWTGGPQPQHF
TRBD1	TRBV11-2	.	TRBJ1-5	TGTGCCAGCACCCCCGACAGGGGGCTATCCAGCAATCAGCCCCAGCATTTT	CASTPDRGLSSNQPQHF
.	TRBV10-3	.	TRBJ1-4	TGTGCCAGCAGTGAAATCAGGAGCCTCGGGGTGCGTGAAAAACTGTTTTTT	CASSEIRSLGVREKLFF
.	TRBV10-3	few	TRBJ2-2	TGTGCCATCACCCGGACTGGAGTGCTGGGCACCGGGGAGCTGTTTTTT	CAITRTGVLGTGELFF
.	TRBV7-9	few	TRBJ2-5	TGTGCCAGCAGCCGAATTTATCCGGGACGTCAGTACGAGACCCAGTACTTC	CASSRIYPGRQYETQYF
.	TRBV7-2	few	TRBJ2-2	TGTGCCAGCAGTCCTCCAGGGGGGACGAACACCGGGGAGCTGTTTTTT	CASSPPGGTNTGELFF
.	TRBV7-9	many	TRBJ2-7	TGTGCCAGCAGTCGGGGGACAAACTACGAGCAGTACTTC	CASSRGTNYEQYF
.	TRBV7-8	.	TRBJ1-4	TGTGCCAGCAGCCCCGAGGGAGCAACTAATGAAAAACTGTTTTTT	CASSPEGATNEKLFF
TRBD1	TRBV7-2	few	TRBJ1-5	TGTGCCAGCAGCTTGGAGGGGGCGCGGGAGCCCCAGCATTTT	CASSLEGAREPQHF
TRBD1	TRBV25-1	.	TRBJ1-1	TGTGCCAGCAGTGAACCCCGAGGGGGACAGGGCGGACCGAACACTGAAGCTTTCTTT	CASSEPRGGQGGPNTEAFF
TRBD1	TRBV7-9	many	TRBJ1-3	TGTGCCAGCAGCGACCGGGACAGGGGGCGAAACACCATATATTTT	CASSDRDRGRNTIYF
.	TRBV20-1	few	TRBJ1-2	TGCAGCGGAATCGTCACAGGGCTTGACTATGGCTACACCTTC	CSGIVTGLDYGYTF
.	TRBV5-5	.	TRBJ1-1	TGTGCCAGCAGCTGGGTCGGAAATGAAGCTTTCTTT	CASSWVGNEAFF
.	TRBV6-1	.	TRBJ1-4	TGTGCCAGCAGTGACTTTGTTGGGGAATATGAAAAACTGTTTTTT	CASSDFVGEYEKLFF
.	TRBV10-3	.	TRBJ1-6	TGTGCCATCAGTAGGGTTTTCAGCTCCTATAATTCACCCCTCCACTTT	CAISRVFSSYNSPLHF
.	TRBV29-1	.	TRBJ2-5	TGCAGCGTTACGATACAGGAGACCCAGTACTTC	CSVTIQETQYF
.	TRBV27	few	TRBJ1-2	TGTGCCAGCAGTACCCCGAGGGAGGGGGAAAGCGGCTACACCTTC	CASSTPREGESGYTF